This T cell receptor (beta chain) was sequenced for a study of blood T cell repertoires in COVID-19. Per the germline V gene, CDR1 is SGHDT and CDR2 is YYEEEE. V gave up 3 bases and J gave up 4 bases, with 10 bases separating them. This CDR3 spans 13 amino acids. TCRdb's copy holds only in-frame clones and misses some; the assay was immunoSEQ multiplex PCR. Of some 400,000 clones listed, about nine tenths are singletons. The chain couples TRBV5-6 to TRBJ1-2, with a possible D match to TRBD1 (5 bases). This receptor was identified in a woman aged 40 to 50 who had been exposed to COVID-19. Sequenced sample: PBMCs or T cells enriched from blood (not recorded which). The chain's CDR3 is CASSYHQGYGYTF. The CDR3 nucleotides read TGTGCCAGCAGCTATCACCAGGGCTATGGCTACACCTTC.